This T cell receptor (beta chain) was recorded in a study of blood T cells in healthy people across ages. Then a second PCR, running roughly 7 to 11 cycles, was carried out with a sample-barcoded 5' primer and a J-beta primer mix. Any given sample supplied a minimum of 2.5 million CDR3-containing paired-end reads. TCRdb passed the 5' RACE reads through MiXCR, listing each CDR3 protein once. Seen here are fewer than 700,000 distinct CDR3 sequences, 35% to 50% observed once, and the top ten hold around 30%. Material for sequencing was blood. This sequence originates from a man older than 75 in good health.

CDR3 protein: CASSSYSGRGYNEQYF. The CDR3 DNA is TGTGCCAGCAGCTCCTATAGCGGGAGAGGCTACAATGAGCAGTACTTC. The chain recombines TRBV6-2 or TRBV6-3 with TRBJ2-7; TRBD2 matches 9 bases. CDR1 and CDR2 from the germline V gene are MNHEY and SVGEGT. This CDR3 has 16 amino acids. The ends lost 6 bases at V and 7 bases at J; junction bases unmatched: 16.